This T cell receptor (beta chain) was recovered during a study of T cell responses to AZD1222 COVID-19 vaccine. The repertoire was sequenced with immunoSEQ multiplex PCR; TCRdb's copy has only in-frame clones and lacks some. The data contain some 120,000 clones, 90% of them singletons. Germline V gene sequence: CDR1 SGHVS, CDR2 FNYEAQ. The length of the CDR3 is 16 residues. V was trimmed by 3 bases and J by 5 bases, leaving 19 bases between them. This TCR was recovered from an adult in good health. The V call is TRBV7-6, the J call TRBJ2-5; D is possibly TRBD2 (6 bases). The sample here was peripheral blood, taken on day 0 of MenACWY control vaccination. The CDR3 sequence: CASSFAGWGEEETQYF. Written as DNA, the CDR3 is TGTGCCAGCAGCTTCGCGGGGTGGGGAGAGGAGGAGACCCAGTACTTC.